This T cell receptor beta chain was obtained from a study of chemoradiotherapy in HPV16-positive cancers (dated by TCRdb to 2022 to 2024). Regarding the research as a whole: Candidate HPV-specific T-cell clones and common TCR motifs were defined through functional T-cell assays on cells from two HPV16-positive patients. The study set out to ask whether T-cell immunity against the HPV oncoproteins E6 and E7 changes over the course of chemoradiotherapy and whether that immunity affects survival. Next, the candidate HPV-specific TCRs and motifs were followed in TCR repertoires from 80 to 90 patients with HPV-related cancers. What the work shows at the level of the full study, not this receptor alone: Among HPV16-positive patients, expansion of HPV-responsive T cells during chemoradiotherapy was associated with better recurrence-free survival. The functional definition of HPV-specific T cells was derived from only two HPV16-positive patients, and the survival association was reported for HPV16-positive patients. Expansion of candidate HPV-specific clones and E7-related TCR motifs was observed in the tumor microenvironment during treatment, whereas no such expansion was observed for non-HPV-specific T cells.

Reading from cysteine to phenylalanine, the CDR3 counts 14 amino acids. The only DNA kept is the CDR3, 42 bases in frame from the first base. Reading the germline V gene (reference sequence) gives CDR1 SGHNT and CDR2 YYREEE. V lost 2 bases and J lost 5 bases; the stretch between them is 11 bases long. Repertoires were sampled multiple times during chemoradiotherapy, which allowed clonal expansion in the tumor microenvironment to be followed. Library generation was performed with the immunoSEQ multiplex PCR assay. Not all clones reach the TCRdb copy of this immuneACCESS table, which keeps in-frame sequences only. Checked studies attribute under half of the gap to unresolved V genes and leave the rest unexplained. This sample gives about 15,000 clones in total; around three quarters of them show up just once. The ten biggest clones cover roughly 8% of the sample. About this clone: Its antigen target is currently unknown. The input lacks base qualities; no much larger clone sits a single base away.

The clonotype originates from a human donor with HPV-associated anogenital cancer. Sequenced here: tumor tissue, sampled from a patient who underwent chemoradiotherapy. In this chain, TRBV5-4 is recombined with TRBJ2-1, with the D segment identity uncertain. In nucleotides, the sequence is TGTGCCAGCAGCTTTTTGGAAGCAAACAATGAGCAGTTCTTC. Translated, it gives CASSFLEANNEQFF.